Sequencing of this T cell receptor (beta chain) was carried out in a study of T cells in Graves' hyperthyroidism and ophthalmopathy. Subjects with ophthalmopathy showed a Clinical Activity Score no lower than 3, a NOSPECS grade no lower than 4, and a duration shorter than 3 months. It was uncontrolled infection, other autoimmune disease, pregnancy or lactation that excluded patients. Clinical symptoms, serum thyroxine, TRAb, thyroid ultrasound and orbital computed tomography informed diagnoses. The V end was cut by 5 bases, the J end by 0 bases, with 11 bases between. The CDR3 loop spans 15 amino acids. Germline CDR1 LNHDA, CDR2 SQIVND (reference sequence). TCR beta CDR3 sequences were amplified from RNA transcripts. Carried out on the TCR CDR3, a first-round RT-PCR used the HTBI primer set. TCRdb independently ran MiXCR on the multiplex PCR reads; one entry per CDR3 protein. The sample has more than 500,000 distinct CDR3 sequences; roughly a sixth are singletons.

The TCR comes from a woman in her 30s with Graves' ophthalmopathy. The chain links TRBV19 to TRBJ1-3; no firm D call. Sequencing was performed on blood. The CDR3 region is CASSHTSFSGNTIYF. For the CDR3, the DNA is TGTGCCAGTAGTCACACTTCCTTCTCTGGAAACACCATATATTTT.